Sequencing of this T cell receptor beta chain was carried out in a study of beta chain features in type 1 diabetes. Study-wide findings and caveats: Moderate but significant shortening of TCRB CDR3s was recorded in all four CD4+ subsets from Type 1 diabetes patients. It was not settled here whether HLA type affects TCRB rearrangement.

As for this clone: Its target is unknown.

The junction had 9 bases not matched to a gene; V was cut back by 5 bases and J by 4 bases. CDR3 length equals 16 residues. Germline V gives CDR1 SEHNR, CDR2 FQNEAQ (reference sequence). Sequenced material consisted of expressed TCRB transcripts (all of the isolated RNA was reverse transcribed). The method was immunoSEQ multiplex PCR; TCRdb's version includes in-frame clones alone and lacks a portion of them. This sample has fewer than 350,000 clones; around 20% occur once, and the top ten carry approximately 0.046%. This chain uses TRBV7-9 with TRBJ2-2, with 8 bases identical to TRBD1. The sample was naive CD4+ T cells from blood. The source of this sequence is a woman aged 18 to 35 in good health. The CDR3 reads CASSIASGQATGELFF. The CDR3 DNA sequence: TGTGCCAGCAGCATCGCATCGGGACAGGCCACCGGGGAGCTGTTTTTT.